These 2 T cell receptor beta chains came from one sample sequenced in a study of shared clonotypes between healthy human individuals. The data were produced by immunoSEQ multiplex PCR, yet TCRdb's version contains in-frame clones alone and is incomplete. Among about 2 million clones listed, approximately 95% were seen once. Sequences were obtained from naive CD4+ T cells sorted from blood. Subset: CD45RA+ positively selected. All receptors derive from a man younger than 30 in good health.

The count of this clone is one. The rearrangement links TRBV7-2 to TRBJ2-7; D uncertain. The CDR3 has 14 residues. V lost 1 base, J lost 3 bases, and 10 bases lay in between. Germline lookup yields CDR1 SGHTA and CDR2 FQGNSA. CDR3 DNA sequence: TGTGCCAGCAGCTTAGAGGTCATGGGCTACGAGCAGTACTTC. It specifies CASSLEVMGYEQYF. Full variable domain (missing parts from reference TRBV7-2 and TRBJ2-7): GAGVSQSPSNKVTEKGKDVELRCDPISGHTALYWYRQSLGQGLEFLIYFQGNSAPDKSGLPSDRFSAERTGGSVSTLTIQRTQQEDSAVYLCASSLEVMGYEQYFGPGTRLTVT.

V gene TRBV10-2 combines with J gene TRBJ1-4; no reliable D call. Per germline, CDR1 WSHSY and CDR2 SAAADI. This CDR3 contains 14 residues. V dropped 7 bases and J dropped 0 bases, with 9 bases sitting between them. DNA of the CDR3: TGCGCCAGCAATGGGGATCCAACTAATGAAAAACTGTTTTTT. Its protein product is CASNGDPTNEKLFF.